Presented here are 32 T cell receptor beta chains from one specimen sequenced in a study of CD8 T cells in ankylosing spondylitis (TCRdb year 2017). The protocol used for the library was 5' RACE. TCRdb lists the instrument as Illumina HiSeq 2500. TCRdb trimmed public reads at Q25 via fastp, called clones via MiXCR and kept in-frame beta chains. Each CDR3 protein gets just one entry, which takes the most common genes and DNA from the rows behind it. Here the sample has over 150,000 distinct CDR3 sequences; 9.5% to 15% occur a single time. The top ten hold more than 15% of the sample. Material for sequencing was blood, either unsorted or a sorted T cell fraction (not recorded which). The receptors come from a male donor with ankylosing spondylitis or in good health (not recorded which).

This clonotype was detected ten times or more. The CDR3 is CASSFGGRETQYF. DNA of the CDR3: TGTGCCAGCAGTTTCGGGGGGAGGGAGACCCAGTACTTC. This chain connects TRBV27 to TRBJ2-5; 7 positions match TRBD2. The CDR3 loop spans 13 amino acids. The ends lost 3 bases at V and 5 bases at J; junction bases unmatched: 3. CDR1 is MNHEY, CDR2 SMNVEV, per germline (reference sequence).

The genes are TRBV7-9 and TRBJ2-1, with D possibly matching TRBD1 (5 bases). CDR3 length: 13 residues. Trimming removed 2 bases from V and 9 bases from J, with 11 bases in between. Germline lookup yields CDR1 SEHNR and CDR2 FQNEAQ (reference sequence). CDR3: CASSLQGNGEQFF. The CDR3 region has the DNA TGTGCCAGCAGCTTACAGGGTAACGGTGAGCAGTTCTTC.

There are a few counts of this clonotype. This sequence joins TRBV6-1 and TRBJ2-2; D is unresolved. V lost 6 bases and J lost 4, with 9 bases in between. The germline gives CDR1 MNHNS, CDR2 SASEGT. CDR3 length: 13 amino acids. The CDR3 region is CASSERVTGELFF. The CDR3 nucleotides are TGTGCCAGCAGCGAACGAGTCACCGGGGAGCTGTTTTTT.

This clonotype has just a few counts. This chain uses TRBV6-1 with TRBJ2-1, with 9 bases that match TRBD2. The germline gives CDR1 MNHNS, CDR2 SASEGT. The CDR3 is 15 residues long. The ends lost 4 bases at V and 6 bases at J; junction bases unmatched: 7. The CDR3 reads CASSVAGGSSNEQFF. The CDR3 DNA sequence: TGTGCCAGCAGTGTCGCGGGGGGGAGTTCCAATGAGCAGTTCTTC.

This clonotype has ten or more counts. The junction differs from germline at one of its ends, possibly a read error. The chain has TRBV5-1 and TRBJ2-1; no definite D call. Germline V gene lookup returns CDR1 SGHRS and CDR2 YFSETQ. The CDR3 is made up of 15 amino acids. The CDR3 DNA reads as TGTGCCAGCAGCTTAGGCGTAAGCTCCTACAATGAGCAGTTCTTC. This translates into CASSLGVSSYNEQFF.

Ten or more counts support this clonotype. The chain couples TRBV29-1 to TRBJ2-7; possibly TRBD2 for D (5 bases). This CDR3 comprises 13 residues. Germline V gives CDR1 SQVTM, CDR2 ANQGSEA. Trimming took 3 bases from V and 2 from J, leaving 11 bases between them. The CDR3, as DNA: TGCAGCGTTGACAGCGGTTCAACCTACGAGCAGTACTTC. It specifies CSVDSGSTYEQYF.

This chain links TRBV5-1 with TRBJ1-5, with a possible D match to TRBD1 (5 bases). V lost 6 bases, J lost 4 bases, and 14 bases lay in between. The germline V gene has CDR1 SGHRS and CDR2 YFSETQ. The CDR3 is 14 residues long. The DNA of the CDR3 is TGCGCCAGCATAGGACACAGGCGGAATCAGCCCCAGCATTTT. This encodes CASIGHRRNQPQHF. The whole variable domain, remainder taken from reference TRBV5-1 and TRBJ1-5, is KAGVTQTPRYLIKTRGQQVTLSCSPISGHRSVSWYQQTPGQGLQFLFEYFSETQRNKGNFPGRFSGRQFSNSRSEMNVSTLELGDSALYLCASIGHRRNQPQHFGDGTRLSIL.

This clonotype came up many times. The chain links TRBV9 to TRBJ2-1, with 9 bases identical to TRBD2. Trimming took 2 bases from V and 5 from J; bases not matched to a gene: 5. CDR1 SGDLS and CDR2 YYNGEE come from the germline V gene. The CDR3 contains 15 residues. In DNA form, the CDR3 reads TGTGCCAGCAGCGTCGGGCGGGAGGGCCACAATGAGCAGTTCTTC. The encoded protein is CASSVGREGHNEQFF.

The table lists this clonotype with a few counts. V gene TRBV10-3 combines with J gene TRBJ1-1; no firm D call. The CDR3 runs 15 residues. Germline loops: CDR1 ENHRY, CDR2 SYGVKD. Trimming took off 0 bases at V and 3 bases at J, with 11 bases between the two ends. The CDR3: CAISESPGGYTEAFF. The CDR3 bases are TGTGCCATCAGTGAGTCCCCAGGTGGATACACTGAAGCTTTCTTT.

The J gene is TRBJ1-4, the V gene TRBV4-1; the D gene is possibly TRBD1 (5 bases). The CDR3 consists of 16 residues. CDR1 MGHRA and CDR2 YSYEKL come from the germline V gene. V dropped 1 base and J dropped 4 bases, with 13 bases sitting between them. CDR3 DNA: TGCGCCAGCAGCCAAGTGGGGCAGGCGGTTAATGAAAAACTGTTTTTT. Its protein product is CASSQVGQAVNEKLFF.

This clonotype was found many times. The chain uses TRBV20-1 and TRBJ2-7; no definite D call. The CDR3 loop spans 13 amino acids. The V end lost 3 bases, the J end lost 4 bases, and 13 bases lay between the germline ends. Germline V gene sequence: CDR1 DFQATT, CDR2 SNEGSKA (reference sequence). Here the CDR3 DNA reads TGCAGTGCTAGTCCTGGGGAAGTATACGAGCAGTACTTC. Its protein is CSASPGEVYEQYF.

The table lists this clonotype with a few counts. The rearrangement uses TRBV12-3 or TRBV12-4 and TRBJ2-3; D unresolved. V lost 5 bases and J lost 3, with 6 bases in between. The CDR3 totals 12 residues. CDR3 protein: CASSPVTDTQYF. CDR3 in DNA: TGTGCCAGCAGTCCCGTTACAGATACGCAGTATTTT.

Ten or more counts support this clonotype. The rearrangement joins TRBV27 to TRBJ2-2; TRBD2 agrees at 9 bases. Trimming cost V 4 bases and J 2 bases; bases outside gene matches: 5. The CDR3 has 16 amino acids. Germline V gives CDR1 MNHEY, CDR2 SMNVEV (reference sequence). CDR3 coding DNA: TGTGCCAGCAGTTCCCGGACTAGCGCAAACACCGGGGAGCTGTTTTTT. Its protein product is CASSSRTSANTGELFF.

V gene TRBV2 combines with J gene TRBJ2-3; 8 bases line up with TRBD2. V dropped 6 bases and J dropped 6; count of bases not matched to a gene: 11. This CDR3 has 15 residues. Germline V gene lookup returns CDR1 SNHLY and CDR2 FYNNEI. The CDR3 region is CASSTGTSNLDTQYF. The CDR3 bases are TGTGCCAGCAGCACCGGGACTAGTAATTTGGATACGCAGTATTTT.

This clonotype was seen ten or more times. The V and J genes are TRBV12-3 or TRBV12-4 and TRBJ2-1, with TRBD2 matching 9 bases. This CDR3 is built from 15 residues. V dropped 6 bases and J dropped 6; count of bases not matched to a gene: 9. The CDR3 spells CASSSSGTWGNEQFF. The CDR3 DNA reads TGTGCCAGCAGCTCTAGCGGGACCTGGGGCAATGAGCAGTTCTTC.

This clonotype was counted only a few times. The rearrangement uses TRBV5-8 and TRBJ2-3, with D hard to call. Looked up from germline, CDR1 is SGHTS and CDR2 is YDEGEE. There are 12 residues in the CDR3. Trimming left V 0 bases short and J 14 bases short, with 13 bases between. CDR3 in amino acids: CASSLVIGAMYF. Written as DNA, the CDR3 is TGTGCCAGCAGCTTGGTCATAGGCGCGATGTATTTT. The variable domain in full, with the rest retrieved from reference TRBV5-8 and TRBJ2-3, is EAGVTQSPTHLIKTRGQQATLRCSPISGHTSVYWYQQALGLGLQFLLWYDEGEERNRGNFPPRFSGRQFPNYSSELNVNALELEDSALYLCASSLVIGAMYFGPGTRLTVL.

This chain connects TRBV4-1 to TRBJ2-7, with no clear D. Germline V gene sequence: CDR1 MGHRA, CDR2 YSYEKL. Trimming left V 0 bases short and J 10 bases short, with 13 bases between. This CDR3 comprises 13 residues. This CDR3 reads CASSQERNPIQYF. The CDR3 bases are TGCGCCAGCAGCCAAGAAAGAAACCCTATCCAGTACTTC.

This rearrangement joins TRBV2 to TRBJ2-5; 9 nucleotides line up with TRBD2. This CDR3 region has 15 residues. Germline loops: CDR1 SNHLY, CDR2 FYNNEI. Germline trimming cut 6 bases from V and 1 base from J; bases unmatched to any gene: 6. The CDR3 protein is CASRSLAGAQETQYF. CDR3 coding DNA: TGTGCCAGCAGATCTTTAGCGGGGGCCCAAGAGACCCAGTACTTC.

In its sample, this clonotype was seen a few times. V usage is TRBV7-9 and J usage is TRBJ2-3; 9 positions agree with TRBD2. The V and J ends lost 10 bases and 3 bases, in that order; junction bases with no gene match: 14. The germline V gene has CDR1 SEHNR and CDR2 FQNEAQ (reference sequence). The CDR3 length is 16 residues. DNA of the CDR3: TGTGCCACTACTCCACCGGGCAGCGGGAGGACAGATACGCAGTATTTT. Translated: CATTPPGSGRTDTQYF.

This clonotype was seen only a few times. This rearrangement joins TRBV21-1 to TRBJ2-5; TRBD2 was called by the table and not checked on the DNA. TRBV21-1 is noted as a pseudogene. The CDR3 extends over 15 amino acids. The CDR3 bases are TGTGCCACAATAAAGGAGAGCGCGGGGCAAGAGACCCAGTACTTC. This codes for CATIKESAGQETQYF.

The gene calls are TRBV29-1 and TRBJ2-3, with TRBD2 identical over 12 bases. Germline V CDR1 and CDR2: SQVTM, ANQGSEA. This CDR3 has 14 residues. V gave up 1 base and J gave up 7 bases; unmatched junction bases: 3. CDR3 loop: CSVEGLAGEHTQYF. Written as DNA, the CDR3 is TGCAGCGTTGAAGGACTAGCGGGAGAACATACGCAGTATTTT.

This clonotype was seen many times. This chain connects TRBV7-9 to TRBJ2-1; D is unclear. V gave up 4 bases and J gave up 8 bases, with 12 bases separating them. CDR3 length: 13 residues. Germline CDR1 and CDR2: SEHNR and FQNEAQ (reference sequence). CDR3 sequence: CASSSPNHDEQFF. The CDR3 nucleotides read TGTGCCAGCAGCTCTCCGAACCACGATGAGCAGTTCTTC.

This clonotype has ten or more counts. The CDR3, as DNA: TGCAGCGCTGATAGACGGACAAAGGGCAATGAGCAGTTCTTC. Translated: CSADRRTKGNEQFF. J is TRBJ2-1 and V is TRBV29-1, with a weak D call TRBD1 (5 bases). The CDR3 spans 14 residues. Looked up from germline, CDR1 is SQVTM and CDR2 is ANQGSEA. Trimming removed 7 bases at V and 6 bases at J, with 19 bases between.

The chain uses TRBV2 and TRBJ1-2, with TRBD1 matching over 7 bases. CDR3 length: 14 residues. Germline V gene sequence: CDR1 SNHLY, CDR2 FYNNEI. The V and J ends lost 9 bases and 1 base, in that order; junction bases with no gene match: 8. The CDR3 protein is CASSEGAVNYGYTF. In nucleotides, the CDR3 is TGTGCCAGTAGCGAGGGGGCAGTTAACTATGGCTACACCTTC.

The sample holds many counts of this clonotype. CDR3 nucleotides: TGCAGTGCTAGAGATGTAGCGGGGATGAGGGAGACCCAGTACTTC. This codes for CSARDVAGMRETQYF. The V call is TRBV20-1, the J call TRBJ2-5; 8 nucleotides match TRBD2. CDR1 DFQATT and CDR2 SNEGSKA come from the germline V gene (reference sequence). Trimming took 0 bases from V and 5 from J; bases not matched to a gene: 8. The CDR3 is 15 residues long.

This rearrangement joins TRBV11-2 to TRBJ1-1; D not resolved. Germline V gives CDR1 SGHAT, CDR2 FQNNGV. CDR3 size: 13 residues. The ends were cut back, 5 bases at V and 4 bases at J, with 11 bases in the middle. The CDR3 bases are TGTGCCAGCAGCCACTACCTCGGCACTGAAGCTTTCTTT. It is translated as CASSHYLGTEAFF. Together with reference TRBV11-2 and TRBJ1-1, the CDR3 gives the full variable domain: EAGVAQSPRYKIIEKRQSVAFWCNPISGHATLYWYQQILGQGPKLLIQFQNNGVVDDSQLPKDRFSAERLKGVDSTLKIQPAKLEDSAVYLCASSHYLGTEAFFGQGTRLTVV.

The chain employs TRBV5-4 and TRBJ2-5, with D possibly being TRBD1 (6 bases). V was pared by 4 bases and J by 5 bases, with 15 bases between. Germline V lookup: CDR1 SGHNT, CDR2 YYREEE (reference sequence). CDR3 length: 14 amino acids. The CDR3 region has the DNA TGTGCCAGCAGCCACCGGACAGAGGGGGAGACCCAGTACTTC. It specifies CASSHRTEGETQYF.

The table lists this clonotype with a few counts. The chain employs TRBV15 and TRBJ2-1; D remains unclear. The germline V gene has CDR1 LNHNV and CDR2 YYDKDF (reference sequence). Deletions cut 0 bases from V and 6 bases from J, with 18 bases between. This CDR3 is 17 amino acids long. The CDR3 region is CATSRDTPTATRNEQFF. CDR3 DNA: TGTGCCACCAGCAGAGATACCCCAACCGCCACCCGCAATGAGCAGTTCTTC.

This chain connects TRBV6-1 to TRBJ2-3; unclear D gene. The V end was cut by 4 bases, the J end by 5 bases, with 13 bases between. Germline V CDR1 and CDR2: MNHNS, SASEGT. This CDR3 is 14 amino acids long. Written as DNA, the CDR3 is TGTGCCAGCAGTGCCGGAAGGGTGGGAGATACGCAGTATTTT. Translating it yields CASSAGRVGDTQYF.

The rearrangement joins TRBV6-5 to TRBJ1-1; no firm D call. CDR1 MNHEY and CDR2 SVGAGI come from the germline V gene. The CDR3 length is 13 residues. Between the trimmed V and J ends, which lost 0 bases and 10 bases, there was a span of 12 bases. The CDR3 nucleotides are TGTGCCAGCAGTTACTCGATGGGGATGGCAGCTTTCTTT. Translating gives CASSYSMGMAAFF.

This clonotype was seen a handful of times. This chain links TRBV4-1 with TRBJ2-2; 7 positions agree with TRBD2. V was clipped by 0 bases and J by 2 bases; unmatched bases: 9. The germline CDR1 and CDR2 sequences are MGHRA and YSYEKL. The CDR3 is 18 residues long. CDR3 sequence reads: CASSQEASGRLNTGELFF. The CDR3 DNA is TGCGCCAGCAGCCAAGAGGCTAGCGGCCGACTCAACACCGGGGAGCTGTTTTTT.

The chain links TRBV27 to TRBJ2-1, with 9 bases matching TRBD2. The germline gives CDR1 MNHEY, CDR2 SMNVEV (reference sequence). V gave up 4 bases and J gave up 1 base; unmatched junction bases: 11. This CDR3 has 18 residues. The CDR3 loop is CASSSPLAGAGSYNEQFF. For the CDR3, the DNA is TGTGCCAGCAGTTCTCCCTTAGCGGGAGCGGGATCCTACAATGAGCAGTTCTTC.